These T cell receptor beta chains were read from a single sample in a study of cytomegalovirus exposure and HLA in healthy donors. Only in-frame clones appear in the TCRdb table, and some are missing; sequencing was by immunoSEQ multiplex PCR. The repertoire holds approximately 97,000 clones, with 90% to 95% as singletons. The sequencing sample was made of PBMCs. The receptors stem from a woman aged 25-40 years in good health and CMV-seropositive. CDR3s include the opening cysteine and the closing phenylalanine or tryptophan. The D gene is left open where the match is weak. Rows may omit the clone size; those that give it use once, few, many or a size class.

V: TRBV4-1
J: TRBJ1-4
D: NA
size: NA
CDR3: CASSQGRDPGEKLFF
DNA: TGCGCCAGCAGCCAAGGGCGGGACCCCGGAGAAAAACTGTTTTTT

V: TRBV14
J: TRBJ1-2
D: TRBD1
size: NA
CDR3: CASSQDLDRGLGYTF
DNA: TGTGCCAGCAGCCAAGATCTGGACAGGGGGCTAGGCTACACCTTC

V: TRBV18
J: TRBJ1-2
D: NA
size: once
CDR3: CASSPEKDYGYTF
DNA: TGTGCCAGCTCACCAGAGAAAGACTATGGCTACACCTTC

V: TRBV5-4
J: TRBJ2-1
D: TRBD2
size: NA
CDR3: CASSSGLAPNEQFF
DNA: TGTGCCAGCAGCTCGGGACTAGCGCCCAATGAGCAGTTCTTC

V: TRBV28
J: TRBJ2-7
D: TRBD2
size: NA
CDR3: CASSSSGLPRKSYEQYF
DNA: TGTGCCAGCAGCTCTTCGGGACTACCCCGGAAAAGCTACGAGCAGTACTTC

V: TRBV19
J: TRBJ2-2
D: NA
size: NA
CDR3: CATLRLANTGELFF
DNA: TGTGCCACCCTACGCCTCGCGAACACCGGGGAGCTGTTTTTT

V: TRBV7-2
J: TRBJ2-1
D: NA
size: NA
CDR3: CASSITQDEQFF
DNA: TGTGCCAGCAGCATTACTCAGGATGAGCAGTTCTTC

V: TRBV7-3
J: TRBJ2-1
D: TRBD2
size: NA
CDR3: CASSLRTSGSHNEQFF
DNA: TGTGCCAGCAGCTTACGGACTAGCGGGAGTCACAATGAGCAGTTCTTC

V: TRBV5-6
J: TRBJ2-7
D: TRBD1
size: NA
CDR3: CASSFRDRVHEQYF
DNA: TGTGCCAGCAGCTTCCGGGACAGGGTCCACGAGCAGTACTTC

V: TRBV7-8
J: TRBJ2-5
D: TRBD2
size: NA
CDR3: CASSPRLAGYQETQYF
DNA: TGTGCCAGCAGCCCTAGACTAGCGGGGTACCAAGAGACCCAGTACTTC

V: TRBV15
J: TRBJ2-1
D: NA
size: once
CDR3: CATSGTHTLGEQFF
DNA: TGTGCCACCAGCGGGACTCACACGTTGGGTGAGCAGTTCTTC

V: TRBV5-1
J: TRBJ2-3
D: TRBD2
size: NA
CDR3: CASSLPSGSTDTQYF
DNA: TGCGCCAGCAGCTTGCCTAGCGGGAGCACAGATACGCAGTATTTT

V: TRBV7-2
J: TRBJ2-6
D: TRBD1
size: NA
CDR3: CASRRTGTSGANVLTF
DNA: TGTGCCAGCAGACGGACAGGTACCTCTGGGGCCAACGTCCTGACTTTC

V: TRBV15
J: TRBJ2-7
D: NA
size: NA
CDR3: CATSRNEVMRLEQYF
DNA: TGTGCCACCAGCAGAAACGAGGTCATGCGTCTCGAGCAGTACTTC

V: TRBV7-8
J: TRBJ1-5
D: NA
size: few
CDR3: CASSLGGGQGNQPQHF
DNA: TGTGCCAGCAGCTTAGGCGGGGGGCAGGGCAATCAGCCCCAGCATTTT

V: TRBV5-6
J: TRBJ2-7
D: NA
size: NA
CDR3: CASSSGLTSTYEQYF
DNA: TGTGCCAGCAGCTCCGGACTAACCTCTACCTACGAGCAGTACTTC

V: TRBV19
J: TRBJ2-7
D: TRBD1
size: once
CDR3: CASSKAGGHEQYF
DNA: TGTGCCAGTAGTAAGGCAGGGGGCCACGAGCAGTACTTC

V: TRBV7-9
J: TRBJ1-5
D: NA
size: NA
CDR3: CASSLAGGNSNQPQHF
DNA: TGTGCCAGCAGCTTAGCGGGGGGGAATAGCAATCAGCCCCAGCATTTT

V: TRBV19
J: TRBJ1-5
D: NA
size: NA
CDR3: CASSIVGQSNQPQHF
DNA: TGTGCCAGTAGTATAGTTGGACAGTCCAATCAGCCCCAGCATTTT

V: TRBV30
J: TRBJ1-3
D: TRBD1
size: NA
CDR3: CAWSVTGAGNTIYF
DNA: TGTGCCTGGAGTGTCACAGGGGCCGGAAACACCATATATTTT